The 32 T cell receptor beta chains listed next were all sequenced from one sample in a study of radiotherapy plus CTLA-4 blockade in lung cancer. Produced via immunoSEQ multiplex PCR; TCRdb's table is partial and in-frame only. This sample yields 9,500 to 15,000 clones, of which about 81% are seen a single time; 25% to 30% belongs to the top ten. This sample comprised peripheral blood, obtained from a patient treated with radiotherapy plus ipilimumab. All receptors come from a human donor with non-small cell lung cancer that progressed on radiotherapy plus ipilimumab.

The V call is TRBV6-8, the J call TRBJ1-1; TRBD1 is a possible D gene (5 bases). V was trimmed by 7 bases and J by 1 base, leaving 19 bases between them. This CDR3 region has 16 residues. CDR1 and CDR2 (germline): MNHGY, SAAAGT. CDR3 DNA sequence: TGTGCCAGCAAAAGTGGTTGGGGCGCGAGGAACACTGAAGCTTTCTTT. Translating gives CASKSGWGARNTEAFF.

The chain uses TRBV18 and TRBJ2-7, with a weak D call TRBD2 (5 bases). The length of the CDR3 is 14 residues. CDR1 and CDR2 (germline): KGHSH, LQKENI. Deletions cut 5 bases from V and 11 bases from J, with 22 bases between. This chain's CDR3 is CASSSFTGRSGEYF. Written as DNA, the CDR3 is TGTGCCAGCTCATCTTTTACTGGGAGATCCGGGGAGTACTTC.

In DNA, the CDR3 is TGTGCCAGCGGACTCGCCGGGGGAGGGCAACCACCTGAAAAACTGTTTTTT. Amino acids: CASGLAGGGQPPEKLFF. The chain is built from TRBV5-4 and TRBJ1-4; possibly TRBD1 for D (5 bases). The CDR3 is 17 residues long. V was cut by 7 bases and J by 7 bases, with 26 bases left in between. The germline gives CDR1 SGHNT, CDR2 YYREEE (reference sequence).

The rearrangement links TRBV2 to TRBJ2-3; 8 bases match TRBD2. Germline CDR1 and CDR2: SNHLY and FYNNEI. With V trimmed by 3 bases and J by 2 bases, 7 bases remained unmatched. This CDR3 spans 16 amino acids. CDR3 sequence: CASSDWRGAFTDTQYF. Written as DNA, the CDR3 is TGTGCCAGCAGTGATTGGCGGGGGGCCTTCACAGATACGCAGTATTTT.

The V call is TRBV7-2, the J call TRBJ2-5; 12 nucleotides match TRBD2. Germline V gives CDR1 SGHTA, CDR2 FQGNSA. J lost 1 base, V lost 2 bases, and 2 bases had no gene match. The CDR3 has 16 amino acids. This chain's CDR3 is CASSLTSGGPQETQYF. DNA for the CDR3: TGTGCCAGCAGCTTAACTAGCGGGGGGCCCCAAGAGACCCAGTACTTC.

The CDR3 coding sequence is TGTGCCAGCAGCCGGGACAGGGCCTACGAGCAGTACTTC. Translated, it gives CASSRDRAYEQYF. The chain is built from TRBV4-2 and TRBJ2-7, with TRBD1 matching 9 bases. V dropped 4 bases and J dropped 2; count of bases not matched to a gene: 0. Germline loops: CDR1 LGHNA, CDR2 YNFKEQ. The CDR3 spans 13 residues.

This chain joins TRBV2 and TRBJ2-5; possibly TRBD1 for D (6 bases). The V gene lost 6 bases and the J gene lost 1 base, with 15 bases spanning the gap. The germline V gene encodes CDR1 SNHLY and CDR2 FYNNEI. The CDR3 sequence is 15 residues long. CDR3 sequence (DNA): TGTGCCAGCAGGGGGGCTCTCGGGCGCCAAGAGACCCAGTACTTC. This codes for CASRGALGRQETQYF.

The chain recombines TRBV7-2 with TRBJ2-7; 7 bases agree with TRBD2. The CDR3 covers 14 residues. With 4 bases clipped from V and 9 bases from J, the junction kept 12 bases outside the gene matches. The germline gives CDR1 SGHTA, CDR2 FQGNSA. CDR3 residues: CASSSGGTLKAQYF. CDR3 sequence (DNA): TGTGCCAGCAGCTCCGGGGGGACTCTTAAGGCGCAGTACTTC.

The genes are TRBV6-1 and TRBJ2-5; the D gene is possibly TRBD1 (5 bases). The end of the DNA aligns better with TRBJ2-7, so the J call may be wrong. CDR1 MNHNS and CDR2 SASEGT come from the germline V gene. This CDR3 is 12 amino acids long. The CDR3 DNA is TGTGCCTCAGGGCCCAGAACCCACGAGCAGTACTTC. This translates into CASGPRTHEQYF.

V usage is TRBV5-6 and J usage is TRBJ2-5; D tentatively reads TRBD1 or TRBD2 (5 bases each). The CDR3 extends over 15 amino acids. V was pared by 0 bases and J by 4 bases, with 13 bases between. Per the germline V gene, CDR1 is SGHDT and CDR2 is YYEEEE. This CDR3 is CASSLGGFPRETQYF. The CDR3 DNA is TGTGCCAGCAGCTTGGGGGGGTTCCCTCGAGAGACCCAGTACTTC. The whole variable domain, filled in from reference TRBV5-6 and TRBJ2-5, reads DAGVTQSPTHLIKTRGQQVTLRCSPKSGHDTVSWYQQALGQGPQFIFQYYEEEERQRGNFPDRFSGHQFPNYSSELNVNALLLGDSALYLCASSLGGFPRETQYFGPGTRLLVL.

The chain recombines TRBV7-9 with TRBJ1-4; 10 nucleotides line up with TRBD1. Germline CDR1 and CDR2: SEHNR and FQNEAQ (reference sequence). The V segment lost 1 base and the J segment 4 bases; nucleotides outside the gene matches: 3. The CDR3 extends over 16 amino acids. CDR3 residues: CASSLGQGAFNEKLFF. As DNA, the CDR3 is TGTGCCAGCAGCTTAGGACAGGGGGCATTTAATGAAAAACTGTTTTTT.

The rearrangement uses TRBV2 and TRBJ1-2; D gene uncertain. CDR3 length: 12 amino acids. Trimming left V 1 base short and J 3 bases short, with 3 bases between. The germline V gene has CDR1 SNHLY and CDR2 FYNNEI. CDR3 sequence reads: CASSEGDYGYTF. In DNA form, the CDR3 reads TGTGCCAGCAGTGAAGGGGACTATGGCTACACCTTC.

Written as DNA, the CDR3 is TGCGCCAGCAGCTTACAGGGAGCACTTAATAATTCACCCCTCCACTTT. It translates to CASSLQGALNNSPLHF. The chain recombines TRBV5-1 with TRBJ1-6; D is perhaps TRBD1 (6 bases). CDR3 length: 16 amino acids. Germline CDR1 SGHRS, CDR2 YFSETQ. Trimming removed 2 bases from V and 5 bases from J, with 14 bases in between.

J is TRBJ2-1 and V is TRBV18, with a weak D call TRBD1 (6 bases). V lost 2 bases and J lost 6, with 11 bases in between. Germline V lookup: CDR1 KGHSH, CDR2 LQKENI. This CDR3 has 14 amino acids. CDR3 coding DNA: TGTGCCAGCTCACCAGGGGGCGCTTCCAATGAGCAGTTCTTC. Translated: CASSPGGASNEQFF.

The chain combines TRBV2 with TRBJ2-1; 9 bases map to TRBD2. Germline V CDR1 and CDR2: SNHLY, FYNNEI. J gave up 6 bases and V 4 bases, and 7 bases lay outside the gene matches. There are 15 residues in the CDR3. The CDR3 protein is CASSGPLAGTNEQFF. CDR3 in DNA: TGTGCCAGCAGTGGGCCCCTAGCGGGGACCAATGAGCAGTTCTTC.

The rearrangement uses TRBV5-1 and TRBJ2-7, with D unresolved. This CDR3 region has 13 residues. Germline assignment: CDR1 SGHRS and CDR2 YFSETQ. V dropped 3 bases and J dropped 4 bases, with 11 bases sitting between them. Here the CDR3 DNA reads TGCGCCAGCAGCTACGACTTGACTTACGAGCAGTACTTC. It encodes CASSYDLTYEQYF.

The J gene is TRBJ1-5, the V gene TRBV6-5, with 7 bases fitting TRBD1. Germline V lookup: CDR1 MNHEY, CDR2 SVGAGI. Germline trimming cut 5 bases from V and 0 bases from J; bases unmatched to any gene: 4. The CDR3 totals 15 residues. In DNA, the CDR3 is TGTGCCAGCAGTCCCCAGGGGGATAGCAATCAGCCCCAGCATTTT. Its translation is CASSPQGDSNQPQHF.

The table lists this clone with a count of one. V is TRBV5-1 and J is TRBJ2-1; 7 bases fit TRBD2. Looked up from germline, CDR1 is SGHRS and CDR2 is YFSETQ. V was clipped by 4 bases and J by 0 bases; unmatched bases: 7. The CDR3 loop spans 16 amino acids. The CDR3 sequence is CASSVLAGVSYNEQFF. CDR3 in DNA: TGCGCCAGCAGCGTCTTGGCGGGGGTCTCCTACAATGAGCAGTTCTTC.

The chain links TRBV2 to TRBJ1-5; D gene ambiguous. Per germline, CDR1 SNHLY and CDR2 FYNNEI. The CDR3 runs 14 residues. Trimming left V 6 bases short and J 4 bases short, with 13 bases between. The CDR3: CASSPGWRNQPQHF. The CDR3 coding sequence is TGTGCCAGCAGCCCCGGGTGGAGAAATCAGCCCCAGCATTTT.

The J gene is TRBJ2-3, the V gene TRBV9; TRBD2 agrees at 10 bases. Germline V gene sequence: CDR1 SGDLS, CDR2 YYNGEE. CDR3 length: 15 residues. V was clipped by 3 bases and J by 1 base; unmatched bases: 2. CDR3 nucleotide sequence: TGTGCCAGCAGCGGTACTAGCGGGGGCACAGATACGCAGTATTTT. Translation gives CASSGTSGGTDTQYF.

This clone is medium-sized by share. This chain joins TRBV4-3 and TRBJ2-7; TRBD2 agrees at 7 bases. Germline loops: CDR1 LGHNA, CDR2 YSLEER. The CDR3 is 17 amino acids. The V segment lost 0 bases and the J segment 0 bases; nucleotides outside the gene matches: 8. CDR3 bases: TGCGCCAGCAGCCAAGAGGCGGCGGGGGTTCCCTCCTACGAGCAGTACTTC. The encoded protein is CASSQEAAGVPSYEQYF.

The chain recombines TRBV5-1 with TRBJ1-1; perhaps TRBD1 as D (5 bases). Trimming shortened V by 4 bases and J by 2 bases, and 18 bases separated the two germline ends. Germline V gene sequence: CDR1 SGHRS, CDR2 YFSETQ. This CDR3 has 16 residues. The CDR3 coding sequence is TGCGCCAGCAGCGCCATCCCAGGGAGTGGAAACACTGAAGCTTTCTTT. Translating it yields CASSAIPGSGNTEAFF.

This sequence joins TRBV7-2 and TRBJ2-7; D ambiguous. CDR3 length equals 12 residues. Trimming removed 1 base at V and 2 bases at J, with 3 bases between. Germline loops: CDR1 SGHTA, CDR2 FQGNSA. The CDR3 nucleotides read TGTGCCAGCAGCTTAGTTACCTACGAGCAGTACTTC. Protein product: CASSLVTYEQYF.

The rearrangement uses TRBV19 and TRBJ1-2; D not resolved. V was trimmed by 3 bases and J by 7 bases, leaving 12 bases between them. Germline loops: CDR1 LNHDA, CDR2 SQIVND (reference sequence). This CDR3 comprises 13 residues. CDR3 in amino acids: CASSIQETGGYTF. CDR3 in DNA: TGTGCCAGTAGTATCCAGGAGACGGGTGGCTACACCTTC.

CDR3 in amino acids: CASSFPWGGNQPQHF. The CDR3, as DNA: TGTGCCAGCAGTTTTCCTTGGGGAGGCAATCAGCCCCAGCATTTT. The chain couples TRBV28 to TRBJ1-5; D is undetermined. The CDR3 is made up of 15 amino acids. The V gene's germline CDR1 is MDHEN and CDR2 SYDVKM. The V end lost 3 bases, the J end lost 2 bases, and 11 bases lay between the germline ends.

The V gene is TRBV19, the J gene TRBJ1-5; D gene uncertain. Germline-derived CDR1 and CDR2 are LNHDA and SQIVND (reference sequence). This CDR3 has 15 residues. V lost 3 bases and J 0 bases, leaving 9 bases between the germline ends. DNA of the CDR3: TGTGCCAGTAGTATCGGGGAGTATAGCAATCAGCCCCAGCATTTT. It is translated as CASSIGEYSNQPQHF.

In this sample, this clone turned up a few times. The genes are TRBV27 and TRBJ2-7, with D hard to call. This CDR3 is 14 amino acids long. V was clipped by 6 bases and J by 0 bases, with 12 bases between them. Germline V lookup: CDR1 MNHEY, CDR2 SMNVEV (reference sequence). CDR3 in amino acids: CASSPPGASYEQYF. CDR3 DNA sequence: TGTGCCAGCAGCCCACCAGGTGCCTCCTACGAGCAGTACTTC.

The chain is built from TRBV7-3 and TRBJ1-1, with D uncertain. Germline values: CDR1 SGHTA, CDR2 FQGTGA. V lost 0 bases and J 4 bases, leaving 6 bases between the germline ends. The CDR3 covers 13 residues. CDR3 sequence reads: CASSLTGPTEAFF. CDR3 DNA: TGTGCCAGCAGCTTAACGGGTCCCACTGAAGCTTTCTTT.

The sample holds one count of this clone. The J gene is TRBJ2-7, the V gene TRBV18; D may be TRBD1 (5 bases). The CDR3 loop spans 12 amino acids. Trimming removed 8 bases from V and 4 bases from J, with 12 bases in between. CDR1 KGHSH and CDR2 LQKENI come from the germline V gene. CDR3 sequence (DNA): TGTGCCAGCGGAAAGGGGCGTTACGAGCAGTACTTC. The encoded protein is CASGKGRYEQYF.

The chain joins TRBV5-1 to TRBJ1-1; 12 nucleotides align to TRBD1. V lost 4 bases and J lost 3; bases outside the gene matches: 7. This CDR3 comprises 16 residues. The germline gives CDR1 SGHRS, CDR2 YFSETQ. The CDR3 nucleotides read TGCGCCAGCAGCCCCGGGACAGGGGGCGCGTACACTGAAGCTTTCTTT. It translates to CASSPGTGGAYTEAFF.

V and J are TRBV27 and TRBJ2-2; D ambiguous. CDR1 and CDR2 from the germline V gene are MNHEY and SMNVEV (reference sequence). The V end lost 10 bases, the J end lost 1 base, and 7 bases lay between the germline ends. There are 12 residues in the CDR3. In DNA form, the CDR3 reads TGTGCCACCTGGGGGAACACCGGGGAGCTGTTTTTT. Translating gives CATWGNTGELFF.

The chain is built from TRBV13 and TRBJ1-5, with D possibly matching TRBD1 (5 bases). CDR1 is PRHDT, CDR2 FYEKMQ, per germline (reference sequence). The CDR3 loop spans 14 amino acids. Trimming removed 0 bases from V and 6 bases from J, with 9 bases in between. CDR3 in amino acids: CASSLGTAVQPQHF. CDR3 in DNA: TGTGCCAGCAGCTTAGGGACAGCGGTTCAGCCCCAGCATTTT.